Below, 21 T cell receptor beta chains from the same sample are listed, as sequenced in a study of blood T cell repertoires in COVID-19. Data came from immunoSEQ multiplex PCR; TCRdb stores just in-frame clones and leaves some out. The table has about 260,000 clones, approximately 80% seen once; the top ten hold around 2%. Sequenced: peripheral blood. The receptors were gathered from a woman of 80 years or more with acute or convalescent COVID-19.

This chain's CDR3 is CASSQAGNRGTFF. As DNA, the CDR3 is TGTGCCAGCAGCCAAGCCGGAAACAGGGGAACTTTCTTT. This chain uses TRBV3-1 (or the pseudogene TRBV3-2) with TRBJ1-1, with 7 bases lining up with TRBD1. Germline V gene data show CDR1 as LGHDT and CDR2 as YNNKEL (reference sequence). Germline trimming cut 1 base from V and 12 bases from J; bases unmatched to any gene: 8. This CDR3 has 13 residues.

The chain couples TRBV5-1 to TRBJ2-4; D gene ambiguous. The CDR3 is 12 residues long. Germline V CDR1 and CDR2: SGHRS, YFSETQ. V dropped 1 base and J dropped 6 bases, with 5 bases sitting between them. The CDR3 sequence is CASSLPGNIQYF. The CDR3 region has the DNA TGCGCCAGCAGCTTGCCAGGAAACATTCAGTACTTC.

The chain couples TRBV7-8 to TRBJ2-4; a weak D match, TRBD2 (6 bases). Germline V gene sequence: CDR1 SGHVS, CDR2 FQNEAQ. The V and J ends lost 1 base and 1 base respectively, with 17 bases between them. This CDR3 has 18 residues. CDR3: CASSLVRPQSGAKNIQYF. The CDR3 DNA reads TGTGCCAGCAGCTTAGTCAGGCCTCAAAGCGGGGCCAAAAACATTCAGTACTTC.

The chain employs TRBV5-1 and TRBJ1-1; 12 nucleotides line up with TRBD1. Per germline, CDR1 SGHRS and CDR2 YFSETQ. This CDR3 is built from 14 residues. The J segment lost 7 bases and the V segment lost 5 bases, leaving 6 bases of the junction unmatched. DNA of the CDR3: TGCGCCAGCAGTGAAGGGACAGGGGGCGGTGAAGCTTTCTTT. Encoded protein: CASSEGTGGGEAFF.

To note about this clone: Other nucleotide sequences in the sample specify the same CDR3. The genes are TRBV5-1 and TRBJ1-2, with TRBD1 identical over 9 bases. CDR3 size: 14 residues. Germline V gene lookup returns CDR1 SGHRS and CDR2 YFSETQ. Trimming took 4 bases from V and 4 from J; bases not matched to a gene: 5. The CDR3 is CASSPGQGVYGYTF. The CDR3 DNA reads as TGCGCCAGCAGCCCGGGACAGGGAGTCTATGGCTACACCTTC. Supplemented by reference TRBV5-1 and TRBJ1-2, the full variable domain reads KAGVTQTPRYLIKTRGQQVTLSCSPISGHRSVSWYQQTPGQGLQFLFEYFSETQRNKGNFPGRFSGRQFSNSRSEMNVSTLELGDSALYLCASSPGQGVYGYTFGSGTRLTVV.

The V gene is TRBV9, the J gene TRBJ2-3; 8 bases map to TRBD2. The CDR3 covers 16 residues. Germline values: CDR1 SGDLS, CDR2 YYNGEE. The V gene end was trimmed by 4 bases and the J gene end by 0 bases; junction bases not matched to a gene: 7. The CDR3 loop is CASSSRLARSTDTQYF. The CDR3 DNA reads as TGTGCCAGCAGCTCGAGACTAGCGCGAAGCACAGATACGCAGTATTTT.

This clone is a singleton in its sample. The gene calls are TRBV7-8 and TRBJ1-2, with D perhaps matching TRBD1 (5 bases). V shed 0 bases and J shed 5 bases, with 10 bases lying between them. Per the germline V gene, CDR1 is SGHVS and CDR2 is FQNEAQ. This CDR3 region has 14 residues. Here the CDR3 DNA reads TGTGCCAGCAGCTTAGCCCGGCAGGGTTATGGCTACACCTTC. Its protein product is CASSLARQGYGYTF. Full variable domain (outside the CDR3, taken from reference TRBV7-8 and TRBJ1-2): GAGVSQSPRYKVAKRGQDVALRCDPISGHVSLFWYQQALGQGPEFLTYFQNEAQLDKSGLPSDRFFAERPEGSVSTLKIQRTQQEDSAVYLCASSLARQGYGYTFGSGTRLTVV.

The rearrangement uses TRBV18 and TRBJ1-1; TRBD1 matches 8 bases. V lost 3 bases and J lost 8; bases outside the gene matches: 8. Germline assignment: CDR1 KGHSH and CDR2 LQKENI. CDR3 length: 14 residues. The CDR3 sequence is CASSPSRDRPEAFF. CDR3 DNA sequence: TGTGCCAGCTCACCGTCCCGGGACAGGCCCGAAGCTTTCTTT.

This clone came up once. The chain couples TRBV4-2 to TRBJ2-1, with 16 bases aligning to TRBD2. Trimming took 8 bases from V and 7 from J; bases not matched to a gene: 8. Germline V gives CDR1 LGHNA, CDR2 YNFKEQ. The CDR3 runs 16 residues. CDR3 nucleotide sequence: TGTGCCAGCCTACCGGGACTAGCGGGAGGGCCTAATGAGCAGTTCTTC. It encodes CASLPGLAGGPNEQFF.

This clone has just one count. The chain links TRBV7-9 to TRBJ2-5; maybe TRBD1 (6 bases). The CDR3 extends over 15 amino acids. The V and J ends lost 4 bases and 0 bases respectively, with 12 bases between them. Germline lookup yields CDR1 SEHNR and CDR2 FQNEAQ (reference sequence). The CDR3 loop reads CASSSRRGYQETQYF. The CDR3 coding sequence is TGTGCCAGCAGCTCAAGAAGGGGGTACCAAGAGACCCAGTACTTC. The full variable domain, in which reference TRBV7-9 and TRBJ2-5 provide the parts outside the CDR3, is DTGVSQNPRHKITKRGQNVTFRCDPISEHNRLYWYRQTLGQGPEFLTYFQNEAQLEKSRLLSDRFSAERPKGSFSTLEIQRTEQGDSAMYLCASSSRRGYQETQYFGPGTRLLVL.

The chain recombines TRBV27 with TRBJ1-1, with a weak D call TRBD1 (5 bases). Germline CDR1 MNHEY, CDR2 SMNVEV (reference sequence). The CDR3 is 12 residues long. V shed 7 bases and J shed 4 bases, with 10 bases lying between them. CDR3 in DNA: TGTGCCAGCATCGCAGGGTCCACTGAAGCTTTCTTT. As protein: CASIAGSTEAFF.

V gene TRBV5-5 combines with J gene TRBJ1-2; 7 nucleotides agree with TRBD1. The germline V gene encodes CDR1 SGHKS and CDR2 YYEKEE (reference sequence). The CDR3 loop spans 14 amino acids. V gave up 4 bases and J gave up 3 bases; unmatched junction bases: 6. This chain's CDR3 is CASSKGQFYYGYTF. The CDR3 DNA follows: TGTGCCAGCAGCAAGGGACAGTTTTACTATGGCTACACCTTC.

This chain links TRBV24-1 with TRBJ1-2; TRBD1 matches 7 bases. The CDR3 contains 15 residues. The germline V gene has CDR1 KGHDR and CDR2 SFDVKD. Losses at the gene ends were 4 bases for V and 4 bases for J; bases not matched to a gene: 8. The CDR3 DNA follows: TGTGCCACCAGTGACTTTGACAGGGCCCCCTATGGCTACACCTTC. Amino acids: CATSDFDRAPYGYTF.

The gene calls are TRBV6-2 or TRBV6-3 and TRBJ2-5; 8 bases line up with TRBD2. The germline V gene has CDR1 MNHEY and CDR2 SVGEGT. Germline trimming cut 2 bases from V and 2 bases from J; bases unmatched to any gene: 7. The CDR3 is 16 amino acids. This chain's CDR3 is CASSYEAGEVQETQYF. The CDR3 nucleotides read TGTGCCAGCAGTTACGAAGCGGGAGAGGTACAAGAGACCCAGTACTTC.

A remark on this clone: A read error may be the cause here, since a much bigger clone is one base away. The gene calls are TRBV27 and TRBJ1-1; TRBD1 might be the D (6 bases). Germline V gene data show CDR1 as MNHEY and CDR2 as SMNVEV (reference sequence). V was shortened by 5 bases and J by 1 base, with 8 bases between the two germline ends. The CDR3 loop spans 13 amino acids. CDR3 coding DNA: TGTGCCAGCAGTGAGGACAGGAACACTGAAGCTTTCTTT. Protein product: CASSEDRNTEAFF.

The J gene is TRBJ2-1, the V gene TRBV4-1; TRBD2 matches at 14 bases. The V and J ends lost 1 base and 7 bases, in that order; junction bases with no gene match: 9. CDR1 and CDR2 from the germline V gene are MGHRA and YSYEKL. CDR3 length: 18 residues. The DNA for the CDR3 is TGCGCCAGCAGCCAAGGTCGACAGGGACTAGCGGGAGAGAATGAGCAGTTCTTC. Translation gives CASSQGRQGLAGENEQFF.

This clone appeared once. Within the sample, other DNA sequences also encode this same CDR3. The chain carries TRBV5-1 and TRBJ2-7; TRBD1 matches at 9 bases. Losses at the gene ends were 3 bases for V and 2 bases for J; bases not matched to a gene: 3. This CDR3 contains 14 residues. Per germline, CDR1 SGHRS and CDR2 YFSETQ. CDR3 nucleotides: TGCGCCAGCAGCTCTGGACAGGGGACCTACGAGCAGTACTTC. This gives the protein CASSSGQGTYEQYF.

The chain joins TRBV2 to TRBJ1-6, with TRBD1 identical over 7 bases. Germline V gives CDR1 SNHLY, CDR2 FYNNEI. This CDR3 is built from 15 residues. The V gene end was trimmed by 6 bases and the J gene end by 7 bases; junction bases not matched to a gene: 9. This chain's CDR3 is CASRPQGQTNSPLHF. CDR3 nucleotides: TGTGCCAGCAGGCCACAGGGACAGACGAATTCACCCCTCCACTTT.

The chain employs TRBV2 and TRBJ2-3; D remains unclear. The germline V gene encodes CDR1 SNHLY and CDR2 FYNNEI. The CDR3 extends over 14 amino acids. V lost 4 bases and J 0 bases, leaving 8 bases between the germline ends. The CDR3 here is CASSVAVSTDTQYF. In DNA, the CDR3 is TGTGCCAGCAGTGTGGCAGTTAGCACAGATACGCAGTATTTT.

The chain links TRBV28 to TRBJ2-2; the D is unclear. V shed 7 bases and J shed 0 bases, with 18 bases lying between them. The CDR3 has 17 residues. Germline loops: CDR1 MDHEN, CDR2 SYDVKM. CDR3 amino acids: CASTSWSVAANTGELFF. Here the CDR3 DNA reads TGTGCCAGCACCTCCTGGAGCGTAGCCGCGAACACCGGGGAGCTGTTTTTT.

Remarks on this clone: Other DNA sequences from this sample encode an identical CDR3 as well. The chain links TRBV28 to TRBJ2-7; 12 bases line up with TRBD2. The CDR3 has 15 residues. J gave up 2 bases and V 6 bases, and 5 bases lay outside the gene matches. Germline CDR1 and CDR2: MDHEN and SYDVKM. The DNA for the CDR3 is TGTGCCAGCAGCCCCGGGACTAGCGGGCCCTACGAGCAGTACTTC. Translated: CASSPGTSGPYEQYF.